These 17 T cell receptor beta chains share one sample of origin, sequenced in a study of cytomegalovirus exposure and HLA in healthy donors. Libraries were prepared by immunoSEQ multiplex PCR; TCRdb keeps only in-frame clonotypes and omits some of them. The sample has about 240,000 clones; approximately 84% are singletons. Sequencing was performed on PBMCs. The origin of the receptors is a woman between 25 and 40 years old in good health and CMV-seropositive.

V and J are TRBV5-1 and TRBJ2-2, with 10 bases lining up with TRBD1. The germline V gene has CDR1 SGHRS and CDR2 YFSETQ. J was trimmed by 6 bases and V by 9 bases; bases with no gene match: 8. The CDR3 loop spans 14 amino acids. The CDR3 nucleotides are TGCGCCACCACGGACAGGGGGAGATCCGGGGAGCTGTTTTTT. Translated: CATTDRGRSGELFF.

V is TRBV2 and J is TRBJ1-5; no reliable D call. There are 14 residues in the CDR3. The V end lost 6 bases, the J end lost 4 bases, and 13 bases lay between the germline ends. Germline values: CDR1 SNHLY, CDR2 FYNNEI. CDR3 nucleotides: TGTGCCAGCAGGGACTGGGCCTCTAATCAGCCCCAGCATTTT. It yields the protein CASRDWASNQPQHF.

The V and J genes are TRBV19 and TRBJ2-7; possibly TRBD1 for D (5 bases). Germline V gene data show CDR1 as LNHDA and CDR2 as SQIVND (reference sequence). The CDR3 consists of 13 residues. CDR3 residues: CTADDRPSYEQYF. The CDR3 region has the DNA TGTACCGCGGACGACAGACCCTCCTACGAGCAGTACTTC.

This clone was seen a handful of times. CDR3: CASSAGTLYGYTF. The CDR3 DNA sequence: TGTGCCAGTAGTGCAGGGACTCTCTATGGCTACACCTTC. V is TRBV19 and J is TRBJ1-2, with a tentative D call TRBD1 (5 bases). V lost 5 bases and J 4 bases, leaving 11 bases between the germline ends. Germline V CDR1 and CDR2: LNHDA, SQIVND (reference sequence). The CDR3 extends over 13 amino acids.

This clone appeared a few times. The V and J genes are TRBV29-1 and TRBJ2-7; tentatively, D is TRBD2 (5 bases). The CDR3 contains 14 residues. V lost 4 bases and J 3 bases, leaving 16 bases between the germline ends. The germline V gene has CDR1 SQVTM and CDR2 ANQGSEA. CDR3 region: CSVVPPGVGYEQYF. In DNA, the CDR3 is TGCAGCGTTGTACCCCCCGGGGTTGGCTACGAGCAGTACTTC.

The CDR3 DNA reads as TGTGCCAGCAGCTCTTTCGGCACCGGGGAGCTGTTTTTT. Its translation: CASSSFGTGELFF. The gene calls are TRBV5-5 and TRBJ2-2, with D unresolved. The CDR3 runs 13 residues. Trimming cost V 3 bases and J 4 bases, with 7 bases left between them. Germline V gene data show CDR1 as SGHKS and CDR2 as YYEKEE (reference sequence).

This clone was recorded a few times. The J gene is TRBJ2-7, the V gene TRBV7-9; 7 nucleotides agree with TRBD1. V lost 5 bases and J lost 5; bases outside the gene matches: 3. CDR1 and CDR2 from the germline V gene are SEHNR and FQNEAQ (reference sequence). CDR3 length: 12 residues. In DNA, the CDR3 is TGTGCCAGCAGCGGACAGGTCAACGAGCAGTACTTC. Translated: CASSGQVNEQYF.

The V call is TRBV6-6, the J call TRBJ2-5; 9 bases line up with TRBD1. The CDR3 sequence is 15 residues long. Trimming cost V 0 bases and J 3 bases; bases outside gene matches: 2. The germline V gene encodes CDR1 MNHNY and CDR2 SVGAGI (reference sequence). In DNA form, the CDR3 reads TGTGCCAGCAGTTACTCGAGGGACAGGGAAGAGACCCAGTACTTC. As protein: CASSYSRDREETQYF.

This clone was seen only once. The chain combines TRBV6-1 with TRBJ1-4; no definite D call. The germline V gene has CDR1 MNHNS and CDR2 SASEGT. Trimming cost V 1 base and J 11 bases, with 14 bases left between them. The CDR3 covers 14 residues. CDR3: CASSEEVRVGKLFF. In DNA, the CDR3 is TGTGCCAGCAGTGAAGAGGTGAGGGTCGGGAAACTGTTTTTT.

This clone showed up just once. This chain uses TRBV7-9 with TRBJ1-2; TRBD1 agrees at 7 bases. V lost 4 bases and J lost 0; bases outside the gene matches: 14. Looked up from germline, CDR1 is SEHNR and CDR2 is FQNEAQ (reference sequence). This CDR3 is built from 18 residues. The CDR3 region is CASSSTGDSKNPNYGYTF. The CDR3, as DNA: TGTGCCAGCAGCTCCACCGGGGACAGCAAAAATCCTAACTATGGCTACACCTTC.

This chain links TRBV5-1 with TRBJ2-7, with 8 bases fitting TRBD2. The germline gives CDR1 SGHRS, CDR2 YFSETQ. With V trimmed by 6 bases and J by 2 bases, 10 bases remained unmatched. The CDR3 is 15 residues long. Here the CDR3 DNA reads TGCGCCAGCAACCAAGGACTAGCTGCTACCTACGAGCAGTACTTC. Its protein product is CASNQGLAATYEQYF.

The chain has TRBV27 and TRBJ2-1; 7 nucleotides agree with TRBD1. Trimming took 7 bases from V and 0 from J; bases not matched to a gene: 9. The CDR3 contains 16 residues. Germline loops: CDR1 MNHEY, CDR2 SMNVEV (reference sequence). For the CDR3, the DNA is TGTGCCAGCATCTCATACGGGACAGCCTCCTACAATGAGCAGTTCTTC. This sequence encodes CASISYGTASYNEQFF.

The chain uses TRBV6-6 and TRBJ2-7, with 12 bases identical to TRBD2. The J segment lost 5 bases and the V segment lost 3 bases, leaving 5 bases of the junction unmatched. CDR1 is MNHNY and CDR2 is SVGAGI in the germline V gene (reference sequence). CDR3 length: 15 residues. The CDR3 reads CASSYLTSGRNEQYF. The CDR3 coding sequence is TGTGCCAGCAGTTATCTGACTAGCGGGAGAAACGAGCAGTACTTC.

The chain combines TRBV4-1 with TRBJ2-2; 11 bases match TRBD2. This CDR3 has 18 residues. The junction had 6 bases not matched to a gene; V was cut back by 1 base and J by 2 bases. In germline, CDR1 is MGHRA, CDR2 YSYEKL. DNA for the CDR3: TGCGCCAGCAGCCAAGTGGAACTAGCGGGAGTAAACACCGGGGAGCTGTTTTTT. It yields the protein CASSQVELAGVNTGELFF.

The V call is TRBV28, the J call TRBJ1-4; TRBD1 matches 8 bases. The CDR3 sequence is 18 residues long. V was clipped by 6 bases and J by 4 bases; unmatched bases: 16. Germline V lookup: CDR1 MDHEN, CDR2 SYDVKM. CDR3 sequence reads: CASRLPPGQVGFNEKLFF. CDR3 in DNA: TGTGCCAGCAGATTACCGCCGGGACAGGTGGGATTTAATGAAAAACTGTTTTTT. Full variable domain (missing parts from reference TRBV28 and TRBJ1-4): DVKVTQSSRYLVKRTGEKVFLECVQDMDHENMFWYRQDPGLGLRLIYFSYDVKMKEKGDIPEGYSVSREKKERFSLILESASTNQTSMYLCASRLPPGQVGFNEKLFFGSGTQLSVL.

The gene calls are TRBV29-1 and TRBJ2-5; 8 bases map to TRBD2. The CDR3 spans 14 residues. Germline assignment: CDR1 SQVTM and CDR2 ANQGSEA. The ends lost 7 bases at V and 4 bases at J; junction bases unmatched: 11. The CDR3 DNA reads TGCAGCGCCCTCAGCGGGAGTGTAGGAGAGACCCAGTACTTC. Translated: CSALSGSVGETQYF.

The rearrangement uses TRBV11-1 and TRBJ1-1, with TRBD1 as a possible D gene (6 bases). This CDR3 spans 13 amino acids. Germline CDR1 is SGHAT and CDR2 is FQDESV (reference sequence). V was clipped by 6 bases and J by 3 bases, with 11 bases between them. CDR3 amino acids: CASRPTGHTEAFF. The CDR3 DNA follows: TGTGCCAGCAGACCGACAGGACACACTGAAGCTTTCTTT.